The present TCR beta chain was sequenced within a study of cytomegalovirus exposure and HLA in healthy donors. The table came from immunoSEQ multiplex PCR; TCRdb's copy has only in-frame clones and leaves some out. The sample lists 71,000 or so clones; just under 95% were seen once. Of note for this clone: The antigen is not known.

Trimming at V came to 3 bases and at J to 2 bases, leaving 0 bases not matched to a gene. The length of the CDR3 is 15 residues. Germline assignment: CDR1 PRHDT and CDR2 FYEKMQ (reference sequence). Overall study findings and caveats: Some TCR beta chains (around 160 of them) were listed as cytomegalovirus-associated. The classifier was said to identify cytomegalovirus status with high specificity and sensitivity. Among the CMV-associated chains, a few were confirmed in vitro as specific for CMV antigens.

This chain connects TRBV13 to TRBJ2-1; 11 bases are a match to TRBD1. The material sequenced was PBMCs. This receptor was identified in a man aged 18 to 35 in good health and CMV-seropositive. This chain's CDR3 is CASSLGQGAYNEQFF. The CDR3 DNA follows: TGTGCCAGCAGCTTGGGACAGGGGGCCTACAATGAGCAGTTCTTC. The whole variable domain, filled in from reference TRBV13 and TRBJ2-1, reads AAGVIQSPRHLIKEKRETATLKCYPIPRHDTVYWYQQGPGQDPQFLISFYEKMQSDKGSIPDRFSAQQFSDYHSELNMSSLELGDSALYFCASSLGQGAYNEQFFGPGTRLTVL.